This TCR beta chain appears in the sequencing data of a study of blood T cell repertoires in COVID-19. Study details: Sites across the United States, Italy and Spain contributed samples from acute and convalescent COVID-19. In each case, the material was cDNA or gDNA derived from T cells, B-cell-depleted T cells, or PBMCs.

The authors' processing: How many nucleated cells were present was estimated from reference gene primer amplification. Sequencing was performed with immunoSEQ multiplex PCR; in TCRdb, only in-frame clones are kept and a portion is missing. That table furnishes V, J and clone size, whereas the DNA furnished D and trimming. This sample yields roughly 150,000 clones, of which 70% to 90% are seen a single time; under 3.5% belongs to the top ten. Trimming stripped 6 bases from V and 0 bases from J, with 13 bases between. Germline lookup yields CDR1 SGHDT and CDR2 YYEEEE. CDR3 length equals 15 residues. This chain links TRBV5-6 with TRBJ2-1; weak D call: TRBD1 (5 bases). This receptor was taken from a woman aged 80 or over with COVID-19, enrolled during active disease. The source material was peripheral blood. In nucleotides, the CDR3 is TGTGCCAGCACCTCCAGGGCCTCCTCCTACAATGAGCAGTTCTTC. Protein: CASTSRASSYNEQFF.